One sample yielded the 29 T cell receptor beta chains listed below, sequenced in a study of control samples from healthy donors and cancer patients (dated by TCRdb to about 2020). The library was obtained by the immunoSEQ multiplex PCR assay. The table comes from immuneACCESS by way of TCRdb, which keeps in-frame sequences with V and J called. Part of the clones is missing from these tables; in studies checked, under half for an unresolved V gene and the rest for unknown reasons. Across this sample there are 95,000 to 100,000 clones, with roughly 91% seen only once. The ten biggest clones cover about 8% of the sample. What was sequenced was blood. The receptors come from a man aged 25-40 years in good health.

This chain connects TRBV10-2 to TRBJ2-2; D might be TRBD1 (5 bases). Trimming took off 9 bases at V and 3 bases at J, with 8 bases between the two ends. Germline CDR1 reads WSHSY; CDR2 reads SAAADI. The CDR3 runs 12 residues. The CDR3 region has the DNA TGCGCCAGTGGACACTACACCGGGGAGCTGTTTTTT. This codes for CASGHYTGELFF.

The V call is TRBV5-4, the J call TRBJ1-2; 8 nucleotides align to TRBD1. The CDR3 sequence is 16 residues long. CDR1 is SGHNT, CDR2 YYREEE, per germline (reference sequence). The junction had 7 bases not matched to a gene; V was cut back by 1 base and J by 2 bases. The CDR3 coding sequence is TGTGCCAGCAGCTTGCAGACAGGGGCGTCGAACTATGGCTACACCTTC. This sequence encodes CASSLQTGASNYGYTF.

DNA for the CDR3: TGCGCCAGCAGCCAAGGGCAGGGGATTGACTATGGCTACACCTTC. Translating gives CASSQGQGIDYGYTF. This chain connects TRBV4-3 to TRBJ1-2, with D perhaps TRBD1 (6 bases). Germline CDR1 LGHNA, CDR2 YSLEER. This CDR3 has 15 residues. The V end was cut by 1 base, the J end by 3 bases, with 12 bases between.

This clone has a single count. This rearrangement joins TRBV28 to TRBJ1-5, with TRBD1 matching 7 bases. This CDR3 contains 14 residues. The germline gives CDR1 MDHEN, CDR2 SYDVKM. Losses at the gene ends were 3 bases for V and 5 bases for J; bases not matched to a gene: 4. The CDR3 DNA is TGTGCCAGCAGTTTGCGGGACAGTTATCAGCCCCAGCATTTT. Translating gives CASSLRDSYQPQHF.

The chain carries TRBV5-4 and TRBJ1-2; D is uncertain. Germline V gene lookup returns CDR1 SGHNT and CDR2 YYREEE (reference sequence). Trimming removed 0 bases at V and 5 bases at J, with 8 bases between. The CDR3 length is 13 residues. The CDR3 reads CASSLDGPYGYTF. The CDR3 region has the DNA TGTGCCAGCAGCTTGGATGGGCCGTATGGCTACACCTTC.

This chain links TRBV5-1 with TRBJ1-1, with 7 bases matching TRBD1. Trimming took 2 bases from V and 8 from J; bases not matched to a gene: 9. CDR1 and CDR2 from the germline V gene are SGHRS and YFSETQ. This CDR3 region has 14 residues. The CDR3 sequence: CASSFVDRASEAFF. DNA of the CDR3: TGCGCCAGCAGCTTCGTTGACAGGGCATCAGAAGCTTTCTTT.

The chain is built from TRBV5-8 and TRBJ2-5; TRBD1 might be the D (5 bases). Germline V gene sequence: CDR1 SGHTS, CDR2 YDEGEE. Trimming stripped 0 bases from V and 1 base from J, with 16 bases between. The CDR3 consists of 17 residues. The CDR3 region is CASSLGVRVDGQETQYF. As DNA, the CDR3 is TGTGCCAGCAGCTTGGGGGTCAGGGTGGACGGCCAAGAGACCCAGTACTTC.

The chain combines TRBV3-1 (or the pseudogene TRBV3-2) with TRBJ2-3, with D maybe TRBD2 (5 bases). V was clipped by 0 bases and J by 2 bases, with 15 bases between them. The CDR3 has 17 residues. The V gene's germline CDR1 is LGHDT and CDR2 YNNKEL (reference sequence). The CDR3 is CASSQDFRTQDTDTQYF. The CDR3 nucleotides read TGTGCCAGCAGCCAAGATTTTCGGACTCAAGACACAGATACGCAGTATTTT.

The V gene is TRBV30, the J gene TRBJ1-2, with D tentatively TRBD1 (5 bases). CDR1 and CDR2 (germline): GTSNPN, SVGIG (reference sequence). The CDR3 spans 14 residues. V was clipped by 0 bases and J by 2 bases, with 10 bases between them. Here the CDR3 DNA reads TGTGCCTGGAGTGTGTTGGGGGTCAACTATGGCTACACCTTC. Translation: CAWSVLGVNYGYTF.

DNA for the CDR3: TGTGCCAGCAGCCAAGAGTTCTATAATTCACCCCTCCACTTT. Translated: CASSQEFYNSPLHF. The chain links TRBV3-1 (or the pseudogene TRBV3-2) to TRBJ1-6; no clear D gene. Trimming left V 0 bases short and J 3 bases short, with 3 bases between. Germline V gene lookup returns CDR1 LGHDT and CDR2 YNNKEL (reference sequence). The CDR3 spans 14 residues.

V is TRBV10-1 and J is TRBJ1-1; D unresolved. In germline, CDR1 is WNHNN, CDR2 SYGVQD (reference sequence). The V end lost 4 bases, the J end lost 3 bases, and 9 bases lay between the germline ends. This CDR3 contains 13 residues. This CDR3 is CASSVGTDTEAFF. CDR3 bases: TGCGCCAGCAGTGTAGGAACAGACACTGAAGCTTTCTTT.

The chain joins TRBV12-3 or TRBV12-4 to TRBJ2-7; D not certain. The CDR3 has 13 amino acids. Trimming removed 4 bases from V and 2 bases from J, with 9 bases in between. The CDR3 sequence: CASSSRRAYEQYV. The CDR3 bases are TGTGCCAGCAGTTCACGTAGGGCCTACGAGCAGTACGTC.

J is TRBJ1-1 and V is TRBV28; D remains ambiguous. V lost 3 bases, J lost 6 bases, and 8 bases lay in between. Germline CDR1 and CDR2: MDHEN and SYDVKM. The CDR3 totals 12 residues. CDR3 amino acids: CASSLTVSEAFF. The DNA of the CDR3 is TGTGCCAGCAGTTTGACTGTTTCTGAAGCTTTCTTT.

The rearrangement joins TRBV27 to TRBJ2-7; TRBD2 matches 12 bases. Trimming cost V 1 base and J 3 bases; bases outside gene matches: 10. The CDR3 contains 18 residues. Germline V gene sequence: CDR1 MNHEY, CDR2 SMNVEV (reference sequence). The CDR3 loop reads CASSLYPPTSGRNYEQYF. CDR3 DNA: TGTGCCAGCAGTTTATACCCCCCGACTAGCGGGAGAAACTACGAGCAGTACTTC.

The chain joins TRBV29-1 to TRBJ2-1; D possibly corresponds to TRBD2 (5 bases). The length of the CDR3 is 13 residues. V lost 1 base and J 4 bases, leaving 8 bases between the germline ends. Germline lookup yields CDR1 SQVTM and CDR2 ANQGSEA. The CDR3 sequence: CSVEGERYNEQFF. The CDR3 nucleotides read TGCAGCGTTGAAGGGGAGCGATACAATGAGCAGTTCTTC.

This sequence joins TRBV10-1 and TRBJ2-1; D is uncertain. V lost 4 bases and J lost 0, with 19 bases in between. Germline CDR1 reads WNHNN; CDR2 reads SYGVQD (reference sequence). The CDR3 loop spans 18 amino acids. The DNA for the CDR3 is TGCGCCAGCAGTGTCAGCCTTAACTTCGTTAGCTCCTACAATGAGCAGTTCTTC. Translated, it gives CASSVSLNFVSSYNEQFF.

The chain links TRBV28 to TRBJ1-1, with a tentative D call TRBD1 (6 bases). CDR3 length: 15 amino acids. Germline CDR1 MDHEN, CDR2 SYDVKM. V was shortened by 2 bases and J by 0 bases, with 10 bases between the two germline ends. The CDR3 DNA reads as TGTGCCAGCAGTTTAGACAGGAGCATGAACACTGAAGCTTTCTTT. It translates to CASSLDRSMNTEAFF. Full variable domain (rest looked up from reference TRBV28 and TRBJ1-1): DVKVTQSSRYLVKRTGEKVFLECVQDMDHENMFWYRQDPGLGLRLIYFSYDVKMKEKGDIPEGYSVSREKKERFSLILESASTNQTSMYLCASSLDRSMNTEAFFGQGTRLTVV.

This clone was detected once. The chain joins TRBV7-3 to TRBJ2-1; TRBD1 matches 9 bases. CDR1 SGHTA and CDR2 FQGTGA come from the germline V gene. The length of the CDR3 is 14 residues. The junction had 4 bases not matched to a gene; V was cut back by 4 bases and J by 6 bases. The CDR3 sequence is CASSWDREANEQFF. DNA of the CDR3: TGTGCCAGCAGCTGGGACAGGGAGGCCAATGAGCAGTTCTTC.

The chain couples TRBV5-4 to TRBJ2-2; no clear D. The CDR3 is 13 amino acids. Germline CDR1 SGHNT, CDR2 YYREEE (reference sequence). Trimming stripped 0 bases from V and 8 bases from J, with 8 bases between. CDR3 nucleotides: TGTGCCAGCAGCTTGGGGGCGCGGGGGGAGCTGTTTTTT. Protein product: CASSLGARGELFF.

As DNA, the CDR3 is TGTGCCAGTACTAAGGGGGCCTATGGCTACACCTTC. Amino acid sequence: CASTKGAYGYTF. This chain joins TRBV19 and TRBJ1-2, with 7 bases identical to TRBD1. Germline values: CDR1 LNHDA, CDR2 SQIVND (reference sequence). The CDR3 is 12 amino acids. Losses at the gene ends were 7 bases for V and 4 bases for J; bases not matched to a gene: 3.

In its sample, this clone was seen a few times. The chain joins TRBV5-8 to TRBJ2-3; 10 nucleotides match TRBD2. This CDR3 contains 15 residues. Germline CDR1 reads SGHTS; CDR2 reads YDEGEE. Germline trimming cut 0 bases from V and 5 bases from J; bases unmatched to any gene: 3. CDR3 bases: TGTGCCAGCAGCTTGGGGTTAGCGGGGGGAGATACGCAGTATTTT. Its translation is CASSLGLAGGDTQYF.

V and J are TRBV2 and TRBJ2-1; tentative D call: TRBD1 (5 bases). V lost 2 bases to trimming and J lost 0 bases, with 8 bases between them. CDR3 length: 15 amino acids. Germline loops: CDR1 SNHLY, CDR2 FYNNEI. The CDR3 nucleotides read TGTGCCAGCAGTGAATGGACAAGCTCCTACAATGAGCAGTTCTTC. Amino acids: CASSEWTSSYNEQFF. The complete variable domain, with remaining parts taken from reference TRBV2 and TRBJ2-1, reads EPEVTQTPSHQVTQMGQEVILRCVPISNHLYFYWYRQILGQKVEFLVSFYNNEISEKSEIFDDQFSVERPDGSNFTLKIRSTKLEDSAMYFCASSEWTSSYNEQFFGPGTRLTVL.

The CDR3, as DNA: TGTGCCAGCAGCCAGATGGCACCGAACACTGAAGCTTTCTTT. Its translation is CASSQMAPNTEAFF. The chain is built from TRBV14 and TRBJ1-1; D not resolved. The V end was cut by 3 bases, the J end by 1 base, with 9 bases between. Germline CDR1 and CDR2: SGHDN and FVKESK. The CDR3 spans 14 residues. Based on the CDR3 plus reference TRBV14 and TRBJ1-1, the full variable domain is EAGVTQFPSHSVIEKGQTVTLRCDPISGHDNLYWYRRVMGKEIKFLLHFVKESKQDESGMPNNRFLAERTGGTYSTLKVQPAELEDSGVYFCASSQMAPNTEAFFGQGTRLTVV.

V is TRBV29-1 and J is TRBJ1-2, with TRBD1 matching over 8 bases. The ends lost 3 bases at V and 7 bases at J; junction bases unmatched: 7. Per the germline V gene, CDR1 is SQVTM and CDR2 is ANQGSEA. This CDR3 is 13 amino acids long. CDR3 coding DNA: TGCAGCGTTGATGGCAGGGGGCGACGTGGCTACACCTTC. This translates into CSVDGRGRRGYTF.

The V call is TRBV28, the J call TRBJ1-1, with D hard to call. This CDR3 is 11 amino acids long. Trimming removed 6 bases at V and 10 bases at J, with 12 bases between. CDR1 and CDR2 from the germline V gene are MDHEN and SYDVKM. The CDR3 DNA reads as TGTGCCAGCAGCTACAAGGTGGGAGCTTTCTTT. Its translation is CASSYKVGAFF.

This rearrangement joins TRBV18 to TRBJ2-3, with D possibly TRBD2 on 6 matching bases. Trimming cost V 2 bases and J 6 bases, with 6 bases left between them. The CDR3 loop spans 12 amino acids. Germline assignment: CDR1 KGHSH and CDR2 LQKENI. CDR3 DNA sequence: TGTGCCAGCTCACCAGGGGGGGATACGCAGTATTTT. Translated: CASSPGGDTQYF. Supplemented by reference TRBV18 and TRBJ2-3, the full variable domain reads NAGVMQNPRHLVRRRGQEARLRCSPMKGHSHVYWYRQLPEEGLKFMVYLQKENIIDESGMPKERFSAEFPKEGPSILRIQQVVRGDSAAYFCASSPGGDTQYFGPGTRLTVL.

The rearrangement links TRBV20-1 to TRBJ1-4; D ambiguous. CDR1 is DFQATT and CDR2 is SNEGSKA in the germline V gene (reference sequence). CDR3 length: 13 residues. Trimming left V 3 bases short and J 8 bases short, with 13 bases between. This CDR3 is CSASGGVGEKLFF. CDR3 sequence (DNA): TGCAGTGCTAGTGGTGGGGTTGGGGAAAAACTGTTTTTT.

This clone showed up just a few times. This rearrangement joins TRBV7-8 to TRBJ2-7; 8 bases are a match to TRBD1. The germline gives CDR1 SGHVS, CDR2 FQNEAQ. The V segment lost 1 base and the J segment 2 bases; nucleotides outside the gene matches: 10. This CDR3 region has 17 residues. The CDR3 spells CASSLVLLRTGPYEQYV. The CDR3 region has the DNA TGTGCCAGCAGCTTAGTCCTTCTCCGGACAGGGCCCTACGAGCAGTACGTC.

For this clone: Mismatch with germline at one junction end may stem from a read error. J is TRBJ2-5 and V is TRBV5-8, with D perhaps TRBD1 or TRBD2 (5 bases each). This CDR3 has 14 residues. CDR1 and CDR2 (germline): SGHTS, YDEGEE. CDR3 sequence reads: CASSRSGTEETQYF. The CDR3 DNA reads as TGTGCCAGCAGCCGTTCGGGGACGGAAGAAACCCAGTACTTC. The full variable domain, completed using reference TRBV5-8 and TRBJ2-5, is EAGVTQSPTHLIKTRGQQATLRCSPISGHTSVYWYQQALGLGLQFLLWYDEGEERNRGNFPPRFSGRQFPNYSSELNVNALELEDSALYLCASSRSGTEETQYFGPGTRLLVL.